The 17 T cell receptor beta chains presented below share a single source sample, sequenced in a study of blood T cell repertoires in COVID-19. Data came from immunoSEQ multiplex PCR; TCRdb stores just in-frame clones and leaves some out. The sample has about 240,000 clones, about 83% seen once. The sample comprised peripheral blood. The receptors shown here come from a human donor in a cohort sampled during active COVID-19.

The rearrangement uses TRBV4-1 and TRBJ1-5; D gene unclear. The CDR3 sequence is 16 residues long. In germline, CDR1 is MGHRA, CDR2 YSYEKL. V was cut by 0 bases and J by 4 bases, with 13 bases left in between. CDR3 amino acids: CASSQEVRAANQPQHF. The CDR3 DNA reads TGCGCCAGCAGCCAAGAGGTGAGGGCAGCAAATCAGCCCCAGCATTTT.

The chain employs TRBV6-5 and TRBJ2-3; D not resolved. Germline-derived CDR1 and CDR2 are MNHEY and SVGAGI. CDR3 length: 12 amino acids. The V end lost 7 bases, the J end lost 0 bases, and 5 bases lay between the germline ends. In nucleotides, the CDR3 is TGTGCCAGCACTGGCAGCACAGATACGCAGTATTTT. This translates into CASTGSTDTQYF.

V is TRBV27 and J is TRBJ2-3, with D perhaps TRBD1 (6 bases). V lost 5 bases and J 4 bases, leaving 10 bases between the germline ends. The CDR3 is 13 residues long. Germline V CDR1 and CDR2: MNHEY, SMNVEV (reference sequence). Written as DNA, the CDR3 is TGTGCCAGCAGTCAACAGGGTTCAGATACGCAGTATTTT. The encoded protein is CASSQQGSDTQYF.

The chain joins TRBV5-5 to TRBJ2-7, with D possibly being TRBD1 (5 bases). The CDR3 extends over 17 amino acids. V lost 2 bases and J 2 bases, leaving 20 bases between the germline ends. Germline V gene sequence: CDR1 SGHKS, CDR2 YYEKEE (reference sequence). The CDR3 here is CASSFRQGSFTAYEQYF. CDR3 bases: TGTGCCAGCAGCTTTAGGCAGGGTAGCTTTACAGCCTACGAGCAGTACTTC.

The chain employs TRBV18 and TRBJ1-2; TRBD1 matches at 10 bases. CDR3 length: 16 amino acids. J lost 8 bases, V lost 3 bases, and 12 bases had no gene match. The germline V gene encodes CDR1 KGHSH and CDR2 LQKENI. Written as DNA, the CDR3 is TGTGCCAGCTCACCCACAGGGACAGGGGAGTTCGAGGGCTACACCTTC. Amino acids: CASSPTGTGEFEGYTF.

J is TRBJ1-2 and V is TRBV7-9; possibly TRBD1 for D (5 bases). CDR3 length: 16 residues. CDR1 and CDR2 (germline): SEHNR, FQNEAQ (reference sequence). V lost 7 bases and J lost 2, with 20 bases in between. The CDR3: CASILSGTEGNYGYTF. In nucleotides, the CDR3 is TGTGCCAGCATTCTTTCCGGGACGGAGGGGAACTATGGCTACACCTTC.

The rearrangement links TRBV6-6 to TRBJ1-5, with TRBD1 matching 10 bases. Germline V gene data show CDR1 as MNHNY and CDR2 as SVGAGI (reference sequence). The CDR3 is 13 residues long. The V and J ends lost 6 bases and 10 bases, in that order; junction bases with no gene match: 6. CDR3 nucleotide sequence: TGTGCCAGCAGCGGACAGGGGGTTGGTCCCCAGCATTTT. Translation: CASSGQGVGPQHF.

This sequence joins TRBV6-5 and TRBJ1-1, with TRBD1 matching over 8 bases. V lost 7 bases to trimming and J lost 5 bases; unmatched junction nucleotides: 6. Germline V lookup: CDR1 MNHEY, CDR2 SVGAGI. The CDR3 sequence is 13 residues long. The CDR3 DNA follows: TGTGCCAGCAAAGCAGGGGGCTTGACTGAAGCTTTCTTT. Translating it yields CASKAGGLTEAFF.

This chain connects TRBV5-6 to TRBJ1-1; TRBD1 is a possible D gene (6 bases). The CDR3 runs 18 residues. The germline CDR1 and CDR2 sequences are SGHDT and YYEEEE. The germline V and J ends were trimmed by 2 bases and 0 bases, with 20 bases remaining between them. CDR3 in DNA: TGTGCCAGCAGCTTTTCGCTCCGGGACACCTTCATGAACACTGAAGCTTTCTTT. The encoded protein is CASSFSLRDTFMNTEAFF. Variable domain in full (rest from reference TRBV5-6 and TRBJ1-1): DAGVTQSPTHLIKTRGQQVTLRCSPKSGHDTVSWYQQALGQGPQFIFQYYEEEERQRGNFPDRFSGHQFPNYSSELNVNALLLGDSALYLCASSFSLRDTFMNTEAFFGQGTRLTVV.

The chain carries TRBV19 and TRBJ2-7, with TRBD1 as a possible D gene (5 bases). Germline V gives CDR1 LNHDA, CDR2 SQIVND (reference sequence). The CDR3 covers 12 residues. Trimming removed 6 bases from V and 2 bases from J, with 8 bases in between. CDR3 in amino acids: CASRDTTYEQYF. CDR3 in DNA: TGTGCCAGTAGGGACACTACCTACGAGCAGTACTTC.

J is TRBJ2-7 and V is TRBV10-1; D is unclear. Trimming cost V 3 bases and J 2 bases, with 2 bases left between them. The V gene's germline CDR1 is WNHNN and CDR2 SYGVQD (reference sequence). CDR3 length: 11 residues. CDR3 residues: CASSDTYEQYF. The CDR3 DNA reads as TGCGCCAGCAGTGATACCTACGAGCAGTACTTC.

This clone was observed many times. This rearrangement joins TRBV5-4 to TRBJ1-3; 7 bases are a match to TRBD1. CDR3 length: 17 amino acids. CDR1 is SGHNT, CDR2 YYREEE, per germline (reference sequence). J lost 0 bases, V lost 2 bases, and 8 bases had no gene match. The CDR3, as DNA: TGTGCCAGCAGCTTCCCCCGACAGGGTAACTCTGGAAACACCATATATTTT. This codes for CASSFPRQGNSGNTIYF.

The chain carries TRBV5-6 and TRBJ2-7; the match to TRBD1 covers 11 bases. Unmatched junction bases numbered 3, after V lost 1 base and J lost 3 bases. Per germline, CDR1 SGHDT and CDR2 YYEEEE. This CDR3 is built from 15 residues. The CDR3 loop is CASSLRGTGGYEQYF. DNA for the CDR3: TGTGCCAGCAGCTTGAGGGGGACAGGGGGCTACGAGCAGTACTTC.

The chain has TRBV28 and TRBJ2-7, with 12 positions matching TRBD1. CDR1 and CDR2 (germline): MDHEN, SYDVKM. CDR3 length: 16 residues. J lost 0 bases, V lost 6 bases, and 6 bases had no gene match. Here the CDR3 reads CASRLMGQGASYEQYF. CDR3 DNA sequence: TGTGCCAGCAGACTAATGGGACAGGGGGCCTCCTACGAGCAGTACTTC.

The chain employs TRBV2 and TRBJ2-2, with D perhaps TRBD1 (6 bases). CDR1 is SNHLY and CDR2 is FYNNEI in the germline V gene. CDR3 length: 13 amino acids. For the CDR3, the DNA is TGTGCTATATCGCCACAGGGAACCGGGGAGCTGTTTTTT. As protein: CAISPQGTGELFF.

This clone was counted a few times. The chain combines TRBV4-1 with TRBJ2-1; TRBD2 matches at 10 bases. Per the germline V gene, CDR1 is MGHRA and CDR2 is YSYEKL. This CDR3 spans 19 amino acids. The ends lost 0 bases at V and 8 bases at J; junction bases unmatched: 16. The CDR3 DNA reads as TGCGCCAGCAGCCAAGATCATTATGAGCGGGGGGGCGAGTTCGATGAGCAGTTCTTC. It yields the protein CASSQDHYERGGEFDEQFF.

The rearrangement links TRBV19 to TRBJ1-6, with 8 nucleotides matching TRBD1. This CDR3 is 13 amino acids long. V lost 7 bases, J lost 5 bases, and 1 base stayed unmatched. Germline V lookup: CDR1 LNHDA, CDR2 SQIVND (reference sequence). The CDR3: CASMDRDNSPLHF. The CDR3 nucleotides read TGTGCCAGTATGGACAGGGATAATTCACCCCTCCACTTT.